This T cell receptor (beta chain) comes out of a study of Ad26.COV2.S vaccination and SARS-CoV-2 variants. Only in-frame clones appear in the TCRdb table, and some are missing; sequencing was by immunoSEQ multiplex PCR. The table has fewer than 400,000 clones, about 88% seen once. Treatment given: around 19 received Ad26.COV2.S at low or high dose, single or two shots; roughly five received placebo; per-sample allocation not given. At day 63 after the first vaccine or placebo injection, samples were drawn. Germline loops: CDR1 SGDLS, CDR2 YYNGEE. V lost 0 bases and J lost 5, with 17 bases in between. CDR3 size: 16 residues.

The chain has TRBV9 and TRBJ1-1, with a tentative D call TRBD1 (5 bases). The clonotype comes from a person aged 18 to 65 who received the Ad26.COV2.S COVID-19 vaccine or a placebo. Sample: peripheral blood, taken in a trial of Ad26.COV2.S vaccine versus placebo. The CDR3 is CASSVDDRQGRTEAFF. The CDR3 region has the DNA TGTGCCAGCAGCGTAGATGATCGGCAGGGAAGGACTGAAGCTTTCTTT.